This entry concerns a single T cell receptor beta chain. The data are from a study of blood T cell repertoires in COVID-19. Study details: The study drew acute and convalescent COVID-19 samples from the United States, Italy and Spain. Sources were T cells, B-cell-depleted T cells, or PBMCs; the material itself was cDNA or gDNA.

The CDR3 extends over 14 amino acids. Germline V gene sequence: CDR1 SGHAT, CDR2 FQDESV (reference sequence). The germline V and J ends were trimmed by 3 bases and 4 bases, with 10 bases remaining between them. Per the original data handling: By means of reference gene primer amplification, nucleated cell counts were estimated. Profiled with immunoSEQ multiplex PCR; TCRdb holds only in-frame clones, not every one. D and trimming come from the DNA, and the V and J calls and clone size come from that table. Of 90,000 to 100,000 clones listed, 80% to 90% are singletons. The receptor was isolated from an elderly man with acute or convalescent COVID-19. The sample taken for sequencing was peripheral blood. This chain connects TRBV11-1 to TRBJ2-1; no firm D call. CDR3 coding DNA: TGTGCCAGCAGCTTCCTAACCTCTTACAATGAGCAGTTCTTC. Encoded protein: CASSFLTSYNEQFF. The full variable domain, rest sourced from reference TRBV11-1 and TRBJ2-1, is EAEVAQSPRYKITEKSQAVAFWCDPISGHATLYWYRQILGQGPELLVQFQDESVVDDSQLPKDRFSAERLKGVDSTLKIQPAELGDSAMYLCASSFLTSYNEQFFGPGTRLTVL.